The next 22 T cell receptor beta chains were all read from a single sample in a study of blood T cell repertoires in COVID-19. Generated by immunoSEQ multiplex PCR, the TCRdb table keeps only in-frame clones and is missing some. The profile shows 95,000 to 120,000 clones, approximately 84% of them singletons. Sample: peripheral blood. The receptors shown here come from a woman between 35 and 50 years old with acute or convalescent COVID-19.

The V and J genes are TRBV18 and TRBJ2-3; no firm D call. CDR1 and CDR2 from the germline V gene are KGHSH and LQKENI. The CDR3 extends over 14 amino acids. V lost 3 bases to trimming and J lost 1 base, with 8 bases between them. CDR3 amino acids: CASSPSTGTDTQYF. The DNA for the CDR3 is TGTGCCAGCTCACCGTCCACTGGCACAGATACGCAGTATTTT.

The V and J genes are TRBV19 and TRBJ1-2; D uncertain. The germline CDR1 and CDR2 sequences are LNHDA and SQIVND (reference sequence). Trimming stripped 4 bases from V and 6 bases from J, with 12 bases between. This CDR3 is built from 13 residues. CDR3 sequence reads: CASSKGSTDGYTF. DNA for the CDR3: TGTGCCAGTAGTAAAGGGAGTACTGATGGCTACACCTTC.

This clone was seen a few times. V gene TRBV7-3 combines with J gene TRBJ1-4; perhaps TRBD1 as D (5 bases). The CDR3 is made up of 17 amino acids. In germline, CDR1 is SGHTA, CDR2 FQGTGA. The ends were cut back, 5 bases at V and 0 bases at J, with 16 bases in the middle. CDR3 amino acids: CASSPSGRGATNEKLFF. The CDR3 DNA reads as TGTGCCAGCAGCCCGAGCGGGAGGGGTGCAACTAATGAAAAACTGTTTTTT.

This clone appeared a few times. The chain joins TRBV3-1 (or the pseudogene TRBV3-2) to TRBJ1-1; 9 bases are shared with TRBD1. This CDR3 comprises 14 residues. CDR1 LGHDT and CDR2 YNNKEL come from the germline V gene (reference sequence). The V and J ends lost 4 bases and 5 bases, in that order; junction bases with no gene match: 5. The CDR3 sequence: CASSLGQGVTEAFF. The CDR3 DNA follows: TGTGCCAGCAGCCTGGGACAGGGAGTTACTGAAGCTTTCTTT.

This clone is a singleton in its sample. This chain joins TRBV5-4 and TRBJ2-7; TRBD2 aligns across 8 bases. In germline, CDR1 is SGHNT, CDR2 YYREEE (reference sequence). The CDR3 spans 15 residues. J gave up 6 bases and V 4 bases, and 12 bases lay outside the gene matches. The CDR3 bases are TGTGCCAGCAGCCCATTTAGCGGGGAACCCTCCGAGCAGTACTTC. Amino acids: CASSPFSGEPSEQYF.

This chain links TRBV19 with TRBJ1-1; perhaps TRBD1 as D (6 bases). The germline V gene has CDR1 LNHDA and CDR2 SQIVND (reference sequence). CDR3 length: 15 residues. The V gene lost 2 bases and the J gene lost 6 bases, with 16 bases spanning the gap. The CDR3 region has the DNA TGTGCCAGTAGTATATTTCGGGGGGCGCGGGCTGAAGCTTTCTTT. Protein product: CASSIFRGARAEAFF.

This chain connects TRBV4-3 to TRBJ1-1; 8 nucleotides match TRBD1. Trimming took 0 bases from V and 2 from J; bases not matched to a gene: 5. CDR3 length equals 16 residues. Germline CDR1 is LGHNA and CDR2 is YSLEER. CDR3: CASSQDPQGANTEAFF. Written as DNA, the CDR3 is TGCGCCAGCAGCCAAGACCCGCAGGGGGCAAACACTGAAGCTTTCTTT.

The chain couples TRBV3-1 (or the pseudogene TRBV3-2) to TRBJ1-2; tentative D call: TRBD1 (5 bases). Germline V CDR1 and CDR2: LGHDT, YNNKEL (reference sequence). Trimming left V 4 bases short and J 6 bases short, with 18 bases between. The CDR3 spans 15 residues. The CDR3 region is CASSPTQVGRNGYTF. The CDR3 nucleotides read TGTGCCAGCAGCCCCACACAGGTTGGTAGGAATGGCTACACCTTC.

The chain carries TRBV5-1 and TRBJ1-3; D ambiguous. V lost 1 base and J 0 bases, leaving 11 bases between the germline ends. Germline lookup yields CDR1 SGHRS and CDR2 YFSETQ. This CDR3 spans 16 amino acids. In nucleotides, the CDR3 is TGCGCCAGCAGCTTGAACATCCCCAGCTCTGGAAACACCATATATTTT. Amino acids: CASSLNIPSSGNTIYF. Drawing the rest from reference TRBV5-1 and TRBJ1-3, the complete variable domain is KAGVTQTPRYLIKTRGQQVTLSCSPISGHRSVSWYQQTPGQGLQFLFEYFSETQRNKGNFPGRFSGRQFSNSRSEMNVSTLELGDSALYLCASSLNIPSSGNTIYFGEGSWLTVV.

This clone appeared a few times. CDR3 DNA: TGTGCCTGGAGGACCGGCGGATGGAGGGAGCAGTACTTC. Translated, it gives CAWRTGGWREQYF. The chain carries TRBV30 and TRBJ2-7; D possibly corresponds to TRBD2 (5 bases). The CDR3 is made up of 13 amino acids. V shed 3 bases and J shed 7 bases, with 16 bases lying between them. CDR1 and CDR2 from the germline V gene are GTSNPN and SVGIG (reference sequence).

The rearrangement links TRBV27 to TRBJ1-6; TRBD1 matches 9 bases. The CDR3 has 14 amino acids. Germline V gives CDR1 MNHEY, CDR2 SMNVEV (reference sequence). J lost 8 bases, V lost 7 bases, and 6 bases had no gene match. CDR3 residues: CASTGQGRYSPLHF. CDR3 coding DNA: TGTGCCAGCACCGGACAGGGGAGGTATTCACCCCTCCACTTT.

V gene TRBV19 combines with J gene TRBJ2-3; D unclear. This CDR3 has 12 residues. From germline, CDR1 is LNHDA and CDR2 SQIVND (reference sequence). V was clipped by 2 bases and J by 6 bases, with 6 bases between them. The CDR3 region is CASSITEDTQYF. The CDR3, as DNA: TGTGCCAGTAGTATAACTGAGGATACGCAGTATTTT.

The chain uses TRBV6-5 and TRBJ2-1; the D gene is possibly TRBD2 (5 bases). CDR3 length: 16 amino acids. Germline V lookup: CDR1 MNHEY, CDR2 SVGAGI. V lost 4 bases to trimming and J lost 1 base, with 14 bases between them. DNA of the CDR3: TGTGCCAGCAGTTCAATACGGACTGGGTCCTACAATGAGCAGTTCTTC. This sequence encodes CASSSIRTGSYNEQFF.

The chain recombines TRBV5-6 with TRBJ1-6; D call uncertain. V was clipped by 6 bases and J by 6 bases, with 13 bases between them. Germline assignment: CDR1 SGHDT and CDR2 YYEEEE. The CDR3 spans 14 residues. The CDR3 DNA reads as TGTGCCAGCACCCAACAGCTACTTAATTCACCCCTCCACTTT. This gives the protein CASTQQLLNSPLHF.

This clone was recorded only once. The rearrangement uses TRBV18 and TRBJ1-2; maybe TRBD1 (6 bases). Trimming stripped 4 bases from V and 7 bases from J, with 19 bases between. The CDR3 has 15 amino acids. CDR1 and CDR2 (germline): KGHSH, LQKENI. DNA of the CDR3: TGTGCCAGCTCACTGAACACCGGGACAAACATTGGCTACACCTTC. This codes for CASSLNTGTNIGYTF.

The rearrangement links TRBV18 to TRBJ2-2, with D possibly matching TRBD1 (5 bases). This CDR3 has 16 residues. Trimming pared 1 base from V and 7 bases from J, leaving 16 bases between. The germline gives CDR1 KGHSH, CDR2 LQKENI. CDR3 coding DNA: TGTGCCAGCTCACCACAGGGGCAGGGCGTCGGCGGGGAGCTGTTTTTT. This encodes CASSPQGQGVGGELFF. Together with reference TRBV18 and TRBJ2-2, the CDR3 gives the full variable domain: NAGVMQNPRHLVRRRGQEARLRCSPMKGHSHVYWYRQLPEEGLKFMVYLQKENIIDESGMPKERFSAEFPKEGPSILRIQQVVRGDSAAYFCASSPQGQGVGGELFFGEGSRLTVL.

The J gene is TRBJ1-2, the V gene TRBV3-1 (or the pseudogene TRBV3-2); 8 nucleotides line up with TRBD1. V gave up 1 base and J gave up 6 bases; unmatched junction bases: 7. This CDR3 has 15 amino acids. Germline assignment: CDR1 LGHDT and CDR2 YNNKEL (reference sequence). CDR3: CASSQVRQGRHGYTF. The DNA of the CDR3 is TGTGCCAGCAGCCAAGTGAGACAGGGGAGGCATGGCTACACCTTC.

This clone has only one observation. The rearrangement joins TRBV5-4 to TRBJ2-7, with 9 nucleotides matching TRBD1. CDR1 SGHNT and CDR2 YYREEE come from the germline V gene (reference sequence). This CDR3 is built from 14 residues. The ends lost 2 bases at V and 3 bases at J; junction bases unmatched: 3. The CDR3 is CASSLPGQGYEQYF. CDR3 sequence (DNA): TGTGCCAGCAGCTTACCGGGACAGGGCTACGAGCAGTACTTC.

The gene calls are TRBV6-1 and TRBJ1-2; no clear D. V shed 6 bases and J shed 3 bases, with 11 bases lying between them. The CDR3 runs to 13 residues. Germline V gives CDR1 MNHNS, CDR2 SASEGT. The DNA of the CDR3 is TGTGCCAGCAGCCCCTCCGGGGACTATGGCTACACCTTC. This sequence encodes CASSPSGDYGYTF.

This chain uses TRBV4-3 with TRBJ2-3; D call uncertain. Looked up from germline, CDR1 is LGHNA and CDR2 is YSLEER. The length of the CDR3 is 14 residues. V was pared by 0 bases and J by 4 bases, with 8 bases between. CDR3 sequence (DNA): TGCGCCAGCAGCCAAGATCTCTCTTCAGATACGCAGTATTTT. It yields the protein CASSQDLSSDTQYF.

The chain couples TRBV18 to TRBJ2-3; D possibly corresponds to TRBD2 (5 bases). V lost 6 bases and J 2 bases, leaving 9 bases between the germline ends. This CDR3 is built from 13 residues. CDR1 and CDR2 from the germline V gene are KGHSH and LQKENI. Here the CDR3 reads CASSPGFTDTQYF. The CDR3, as DNA: TGTGCCAGCTCCCCGGGGTTCACAGATACGCAGTATTTT. Together with reference TRBV18 and TRBJ2-3, the CDR3 gives the full variable domain: NAGVMQNPRHLVRRRGQEARLRCSPMKGHSHVYWYRQLPEEGLKFMVYLQKENIIDESGMPKERFSAEFPKEGPSILRIQQVVRGDSAAYFCASSPGFTDTQYFGPGTRLTVL.

The chain joins TRBV7-2 to TRBJ2-5; 9 bases agree with TRBD2. Germline values: CDR1 SGHTA, CDR2 FQGNSA. The CDR3 totals 12 residues. V trimming: 5 bases; J trimming: 10 bases; junction bases outside the gene matches: 5. The DNA of the CDR3 is TGTGCCAGCAGCATTAGCGGGGGCCTCCAGTACTTC. It is translated as CASSISGGLQYF.